This TCR beta chain stems from a study of blood T cell repertoires in COVID-19 (dated by TCRdb to 2018 to 2021). About the investigation overall: Samples from collaborators originated in the United States, Italy and Spain and spanned both the acute and convalescent phases of COVID-19. The prospective study material was composed of cDNA or gDNA derived from T cells, B-cell-depleted T cells, or PBMCs. Samples were obtained from the ongoing ImmuneRACE study (first 160 participants) and from some 1,300 subjects provided by 6 global collaborators. A freely available public database, intended as a resource for researchers studying the immune response to SARS-CoV-2, is where the repertoires were released. Subjects who had been exposed to COVID-19, were actively infected with it, or had recovered from it provided the deeply sampled blood TCRbeta repertoires that made up the dataset. The sample metadata nearly always contained a de-identified subject ID, COVID-19 status, age in years and sex. Where HLA class I and class II types were available, the types were taken from metadata supplied by the sample provider, not from assay-based typing.

The CDR3 runs 15 amino acids, cysteine and phenylalanine included. Only CDR3 DNA remains: 45 bases, in frame from the first base. CDR1 SNHLY and CDR2 FYNNEI were looked up in the germline V gene. Clipping removes 6 bases from V and 3 bases from J, with 8 as the unmatched junction base count. Collaborating institutions collected whole blood in K2EDTA tubes following their own protocols. For TCRbeta analysis, collaborators shipped samples in one of three forms: frozen whole blood, isolated PBMCs, or DNA extracted from either of those sample types. As to this clone: The antigen it binds to is not known. Base qualities are not at hand, and no much larger clone is one base apart.

TCRbeta CDR3 regions were amplified from genomic DNA using the immunoSEQ Assay, a bias-controlled multiplex PCR. In the paper's pipeline: The number of nucleated cells in each sample was estimated by amplification of reference gene primers within the assay. To quantify the absolute abundance of each unique TCRbeta CDR3 rearrangement, sequence reads were collapsed and filtered. For each sample, productive Simpson clonality was calculated by taking the square root of Simpson's diversity index across productive rearrangements. TCRdb mirrors the immuneACCESS table, restricted to in-frame sequences. Some clones are absent from its copies; in checked studies, under half trace to an unresolved V gene, and the reason for the others is unknown. From that table come the V and J calls and clone size; the DNA was used to work out D and trimming. For this sample there are fewer than 200,000 clones; around four fifths appear just once. The ten largest clonotypes hold around 2.1% of the sample.

Findings and caveats that apply to the study as a whole: The quantity of clinical and demographic metadata differed by source and by participant and was supplied without curation.

This receptor was identified in a woman of 80 years or more with acute or convalescent COVID-19. The sequence joins TRBV2 to TRBJ2-7, and 10 junction bases match TRBD2. Sequenced: peripheral blood. The bases read TGTGCCAGCAGGGACGCTAGCGGGAGTCTCTACGAGCAGTACTTC. This gives the protein CASRDASGSLYEQYF.